This TCR beta chain stems from a study of blood T cell repertoires in COVID-19. Study-wide background: Acute and convalescent COVID-19 specimens originated in the United States, Italy and Spain.

V was trimmed by 4 bases and J by 0 bases, leaving 16 bases between them. The length of the CDR3 is 18 residues. Germline assignment: CDR1 LNHDA and CDR2 SQIVND (reference sequence). Assay: immunoSEQ multiplex PCR; the TCRdb copy retains only in-frame clones and omits some. Counted here are approximately 150,000 clones, around 89% occurring once; the ten biggest clones make up approximately 2.5%. The rearrangement joins TRBV19 to TRBJ1-6; no firm D call. The source material was peripheral blood. The receptor was isolated from a human donor with COVID-19, enrolled during active disease. The donor label of this sample is uncertain. Here the CDR3 reads CASSTGEGGSSYNSPLHF. CDR3 in DNA: TGTGCCAGTAGTACCGGGGAAGGTGGGAGCTCCTATAATTCACCCCTCCACTTT.